These 19 T cell receptor beta chains share one sample of origin, sequenced in a study of OX40 agonist ivuxolimab in advanced cancers. Generated by immunoSEQ multiplex PCR, the TCRdb table keeps only in-frame clones and is missing some. This table holds 50,000 to 65,000 clones, around 84% found once. Sequenced material: CD4+ or CD8+ T cells sorted from blood, taken in a trial of the OX40 agonist ivuxolimab. Receptors originate from an adult with an advanced solid tumor such as melanoma, head and neck, liver or kidney cancer.

The chain uses TRBV6-4 and TRBJ2-1, with D perhaps matching TRBD1 (6 bases). This CDR3 region has 12 residues. The V gene's germline CDR1 is MRHNA and CDR2 SNTAGT. V was cut by 5 bases and J by 6 bases, with 8 bases left in between. The CDR3 sequence is CASSQGLNEQFF. CDR3 DNA: TGTGCCAGCAGTCAGGGGCTCAATGAGCAGTTCTTC.

V usage is TRBV28 and J usage is TRBJ2-3; D might be TRBD2 (5 bases). V was trimmed by 3 bases and J by 5 bases, leaving 15 bases between them. The CDR3 runs to 15 residues. From germline, CDR1 is MDHEN and CDR2 SYDVKM. CDR3 DNA sequence: TGTGCCAGCAGTTTTGGTGCTAGCCGTGGAGATACGCAGTATTTT. Translating it yields CASSFGASRGDTQYF.

The chain recombines TRBV5-1 with TRBJ2-3, with D perhaps TRBD1 (6 bases). Germline values: CDR1 SGHRS, CDR2 YFSETQ. V lost 4 bases and J 0 bases, leaving 15 bases between the germline ends. The CDR3 is 16 residues long. The DNA of the CDR3 is TGCGCCAGCAGCATATTACAGGGCCTCAGCACAGATACGCAGTATTTT. Its protein product is CASSILQGLSTDTQYF.

This clone was found a few times. The chain has TRBV15 and TRBJ1-6; a weak D match, TRBD1 (6 bases). Germline V CDR1 and CDR2: LNHNV, YYDKDF (reference sequence). The CDR3 is made up of 14 amino acids. With 5 bases removed from V and 6 bases from J, the gap between germline ends came to 11 bases. CDR3 protein: CATSRGHVNSPLHF. CDR3 DNA sequence: TGTGCCACCAGCCGGGGACATGTTAATTCACCCCTCCACTTT.

The chain joins TRBV7-3 to TRBJ1-2; 9 bases map to TRBD1. The CDR3 is 13 residues long. The germline V gene has CDR1 SGHTA and CDR2 FQGTGA. The V gene end was trimmed by 5 bases and the J gene end by 8 bases; junction bases not matched to a gene: 6. The CDR3 bases are TGTGCCAGCAGCCTGGACAGGGGAGGAGGCTACACCTTC. It is translated as CASSLDRGGGYTF.

The V gene is TRBV2, the J gene TRBJ2-1; TRBD2 matches 13 bases. V gave up 6 bases and J gave up 5 bases; unmatched junction bases: 4. The CDR3 totals 15 residues. Per the germline V gene, CDR1 is SNHLY and CDR2 is FYNNEI. The DNA of the CDR3 is TGTGCCAGCAGACTAGCGGGAGGGCCCCACAATGAGCAGTTCTTC. Its protein product is CASRLAGGPHNEQFF.

This clone was recorded once. This chain connects TRBV5-4 to TRBJ2-7; 9 bases agree with TRBD2. There are 15 residues in the CDR3. Germline loops: CDR1 SGHNT, CDR2 YYREEE (reference sequence). After removal of 0 bases from V and 4 bases from J, the junction contained 5 bases not matched to a gene. The CDR3 DNA sequence: TGTGCCAGCAGCTTGGGGGGAGCGGGAGGATACGAGCAGTACTTC. Translation gives CASSLGGAGGYEQYF.

The chain is built from TRBV20-1 and TRBJ2-7; D ambiguous. Trimming pared 4 bases from V and 3 bases from J, leaving 7 bases between. The germline V gene encodes CDR1 DFQATT and CDR2 SNEGSKA (reference sequence). The CDR3 is 11 amino acids. This CDR3 reads CSATGGYEQYF. CDR3 in DNA: TGCAGTGCTACAGGTGGCTACGAGCAGTACTTC.

This chain connects TRBV5-1 to TRBJ1-1; 9 positions agree with TRBD1. Germline V gives CDR1 SGHRS, CDR2 YFSETQ. Germline trimming cut 1 base from V and 1 base from J; bases unmatched to any gene: 8. This CDR3 spans 17 amino acids. The CDR3 region is CASSLSPQQGANTEAFF. The CDR3 DNA reads TGCGCCAGCAGCTTGTCCCCTCAACAGGGGGCGAACACTGAAGCTTTCTTT.

The chain is built from TRBV6-6 and TRBJ2-7; possibly TRBD1 for D (6 bases). The CDR3 is made up of 15 amino acids. With 4 bases removed from V and 3 bases from J, the gap between germline ends came to 16 bases. Germline V gives CDR1 MNHNY, CDR2 SVGAGI (reference sequence). The CDR3 DNA is TGTGCCAGCAGTTCCAAGGGGGTTATTCTCTACGAGCAGTACTTC. Its protein is CASSSKGVILYEQYF.

This clone was seen a handful of times. The rearrangement links TRBV30 to TRBJ1-5; TRBD1 is a possible D gene (6 bases). Germline CDR1 GTSNPN, CDR2 SVGIG (reference sequence). This CDR3 comprises 13 residues. V shed 5 bases and J shed 5 bases, with 13 bases lying between them. The CDR3 sequence: CAWGGGFDQPQHF. CDR3 bases: TGTGCCTGGGGCGGGGGCTTTGATCAGCCCCAGCATTTT.

In this sample, this clone turned up a few times. J is TRBJ1-2 and V is TRBV4-1; 7 bases align to TRBD1. In germline, CDR1 is MGHRA, CDR2 YSYEKL. The junction had 7 bases not matched to a gene; V was cut back by 5 bases and J by 1 base. The CDR3 spans 15 residues. CDR3 in amino acids: CASSSQHRGNYGYTF. CDR3 coding DNA: TGCGCCAGCAGCTCACAACACAGGGGTAACTATGGCTACACCTTC.

The chain combines TRBV5-6 with TRBJ2-7; 8 nucleotides agree with TRBD1. This CDR3 comprises 15 residues. The germline gives CDR1 SGHDT, CDR2 YYEEEE. V trimming: 0 bases; J trimming: 7 bases; junction bases outside the gene matches: 9. The CDR3 protein is CASSLGGTGLREQYF. The CDR3 bases are TGTGCCAGCAGCTTGGGTGGGACAGGCCTAAGAGAGCAGTACTTC.

The V gene is TRBV6-1, the J gene TRBJ2-1; 8 bases agree with TRBD2. The V segment lost 3 bases and the J segment 8 bases; nucleotides outside the gene matches: 12. The CDR3 totals 16 residues. CDR1 MNHNS and CDR2 SASEGT come from the germline V gene. CDR3 sequence: CASSDLERTSFDEQFF. The CDR3 DNA sequence: TGTGCCAGCAGTGATTTGGAGAGGACTAGCTTCGATGAGCAGTTCTTC.

This chain connects TRBV19 to TRBJ2-4, with D perhaps TRBD1 (6 bases). V lost 2 bases and J 8 bases, leaving 13 bases between the germline ends. Germline-derived CDR1 and CDR2 are LNHDA and SQIVND (reference sequence). CDR3 length equals 14 residues. The CDR3 sequence: CASSITQGRDIQYF. In DNA, the CDR3 is TGTGCCAGTAGTATAACCCAGGGGAGAGACATTCAGTACTTC.

The CDR3 DNA reads as TGTGCCAGCAGCCGGGTCTACAATGAGCAGTTCTTC. It encodes CASSRVYNEQFF. The J gene is TRBJ2-1, the V gene TRBV14; D is unresolved. V was cut by 4 bases and J by 3 bases, with 4 bases left in between. There are 12 residues in the CDR3. CDR1 SGHDN and CDR2 FVKESK come from the germline V gene.

V and J are TRBV7-9 and TRBJ1-1; D perhaps matches TRBD1 (5 bases). Germline lookup yields CDR1 SEHNR and CDR2 FQNEAQ (reference sequence). The CDR3 sequence is 15 residues long. V was cut by 3 bases and J by 3 bases, with 14 bases left in between. The CDR3, as DNA: TGTGCCAGCAGCTTTGGCAGCCAGGGTGACACTGAAGCTTTCTTT. Translation gives CASSFGSQGDTEAFF.

This sequence joins TRBV6-5 and TRBJ2-2; D may be TRBD1 (6 bases). Germline assignment: CDR1 MNHEY and CDR2 SVGAGI. The CDR3 length is 11 residues. Between the trimmed V and J ends, which lost 5 bases and 8 bases, there was a span of 6 bases. The CDR3 nucleotides are TGTGCCAGCAGTCAGGGGGGGGAGCTGTTTTTT. Translating it yields CASSQGGELFF.

This clone appeared once. This chain joins TRBV18 and TRBJ1-5; TRBD1 matches at 9 bases. The CDR3 consists of 14 residues. Germline lookup yields CDR1 KGHSH and CDR2 LQKENI. V lost 5 bases, J lost 4 bases, and 3 bases stayed unmatched. Here the CDR3 reads CASSSDRGNQPQHF. The CDR3 nucleotides are TGTGCCAGCTCATCCGACAGGGGGAATCAGCCCCAGCATTTT.